This TCR beta chain was captured by sequencing in a study of blood T cell repertoires in COVID-19. Study-level background: In each case, the material was cDNA or gDNA derived from T cells, B-cell-depleted T cells, or PBMCs.

The method was immunoSEQ multiplex PCR; TCRdb's version includes in-frame clones alone and lacks a portion of them. Altogether some 300,000 clones are present, around 90% being singletons, with the ten largest covering around 5.8%. Seattle patients were enrolled while actively infected and followed longitudinally. The sample taken for sequencing was peripheral blood. The receptor was derived from a woman in her forties or fifties with COVID-19, enrolled during active disease.

The CDR3 region is CASSRVGDRVHERNQPQHF. CDR3 nucleotides: TGTGCCAGCAGTAGAGTGGGGGACAGGGTCCATGAACGCAATCAGCCCCAGCATTTT. The chain links TRBV27 to TRBJ1-5, with 9 bases aligning to TRBD1. With 5 bases clipped from V and 2 bases from J, the junction kept 16 bases outside the gene matches. The germline gives CDR1 MNHEY, CDR2 SMNVEV (reference sequence). There are 19 residues in the CDR3.